This TCR beta chain stems from a study of cytomegalovirus exposure and HLA in healthy donors. Trimming left V 5 bases short and J 6 bases short, with 13 bases between. The CDR3 has 13 amino acids. CDR1 is MNHEY, CDR2 SVGAGI, per germline. Primers for the PCR totalled 60 Vbeta and 13 Jbeta. TCRdb's copy holds only in-frame clones and misses some; the assay was immunoSEQ multiplex PCR. This sample has fewer than 200,000 clones, with more than 80% found just once. Sequencing input: PBMCs. The TCR originated in a woman aged 18-29 years in good health and CMV-seronegative. The chain uses TRBV6-5 and TRBJ1-1; a weak D match, TRBD1 (6 bases). CDR3 region: CASSTPGGSEAFF. The CDR3 DNA follows: TGTGCCAGCAGTACCCCGGGGGGCTCTGAAGCTTTCTTT.